These 19 T cell receptor beta chains were sequenced from one sample in a study of beta chain features in type 1 diabetes. Study-wide points: Among all four CD4+ subsets, Type 1 diabetes patients had TCRB CDR3s that were moderately but significantly shorter.

Their antigen targets remain unknown. Expressed TCRB transcripts were sequenced because the entire RNA isolate underwent reverse transcription. Here immunoSEQ multiplex PCR was the method, and the copy in TCRdb shows in-frame clones only, minus some. The table records just under 150,000 clones, about 13% of them present only once. Material: central memory CD4+ T cells from blood. The receptor source for this set is a man between 18 and 29 years old with type 1 diabetes.

This clone has a handful of counts. The J gene is TRBJ1-6, the V gene TRBV30, with 7 nucleotides matching TRBD1. V lost 0 bases, J lost 10 bases, and 3 bases stayed unmatched. This CDR3 contains 13 residues. Per the germline V gene, CDR1 is GTSNPN and CDR2 is SVGIG (reference sequence). This chain's CDR3 is CAWSVQGESPLHF. CDR3 in DNA: TGTGCCTGGAGTGTCCAGGGGGAATCACCCCTCCACTTT.

This clone was recorded a few times. J is TRBJ1-6 and V is TRBV9, with a tentative D call TRBD1 (5 bases). V was clipped by 7 bases and J by 9 bases, with 17 bases between them. Germline V CDR1 and CDR2: SGDLS, YYNGEE. CDR3 length: 14 residues. The CDR3 DNA sequence: TGTGCCAGCCAGGGAGGGAATTTAGGTTCACCCCTCCACTTT. Its translation: CASQGGNLGSPLHF. The full variable domain, completed using reference TRBV9 and TRBJ1-6, is DSGVTQTPKHLITATGQRVTLRCSPRSGDLSVYWYQQSLDQGLQFLIQYYNGEERAKGNILERFSAQQFPDLHSELNLSSLELGDSALYFCASQGGNLGSPLHFGNGTRLTVT.

This clone was counted between two and nine times. The sample contains more than one DNA sequence encoding this CDR3. The chain links TRBV18 to TRBJ2-7, with 8 bases lining up with TRBD1. The CDR3 runs to 14 residues. V gave up 3 bases and J gave up 4 bases; unmatched junction bases: 5. Looked up from germline, CDR1 is KGHSH and CDR2 is LQKENI. The CDR3 loop reads CASSPGQGPYEQYF. In DNA, the CDR3 is TGTGCCAGCTCACCTGGACAGGGTCCATACGAGCAGTACTTC. Variable domain in full (rest from reference TRBV18 and TRBJ2-7): NAGVMQNPRHLVRRRGQEARLRCSPMKGHSHVYWYRQLPEEGLKFMVYLQKENIIDESGMPKERFSAEFPKEGPSILRIQQVVRGDSAAYFCASSPGQGPYEQYFGPGTRLTVT.

This clone appeared once. The CDR3 DNA reads as TGCAGCGTCGGCACGGGACAGAGAGACGACCAGTACTTC. It translates to CSVGTGQRDDQYF. V gene TRBV29-1 combines with J gene TRBJ2-5, with 7 bases lining up with TRBD1. Germline-derived CDR1 and CDR2 are SQVTM and ANQGSEA. J lost 10 bases, V lost 6 bases, and 14 bases had no gene match. This CDR3 region has 13 residues.

In this sample, this clone turned up a few times. This rearrangement joins TRBV5-1 to TRBJ2-2; 8 bases match TRBD1. V lost 6 bases and J lost 5; bases outside the gene matches: 9. The CDR3 contains 15 residues. Germline lookup yields CDR1 SGHRS and CDR2 YFSETQ. CDR3: CASNAGTGNTGELFF. The CDR3 region has the DNA TGCGCCAGCAACGCCGGGACAGGAAATACCGGGGAGCTGTTTTTT.

The V and J genes are TRBV20-1 and TRBJ2-1; D possibly uses TRBD1 or TRBD2 (5 bases each). Germline CDR1 is DFQATT and CDR2 is SNEGSKA (reference sequence). The CDR3 is made up of 11 amino acids. The V gene lost 4 bases and the J gene lost 10 bases, with 11 bases spanning the gap. The CDR3 reads CSATRGPEQFF. CDR3 DNA sequence: TGCAGTGCTACTAGGGGACCCGAGCAGTTCTTC.

About this clone: A read error may account for a junction end that differs from germline. The rearrangement joins TRBV5-1 to TRBJ2-7; 8 nucleotides line up with TRBD2. The germline CDR1 and CDR2 sequences are SGHRS and YFSETQ. This CDR3 has 16 residues. This CDR3 reads CASRVSGATTSSEQYF. The CDR3, as DNA: TGCGCCAGCAGAGTTAGCGGGGCCACCACGTCCTCCGAGCAGTACTTC. Using reference TRBV5-1 and TRBJ2-7 for the parts outside the CDR3, the full variable domain is KAGVTQTPRYLIKTRGQQVTLSCSPISGHRSVSWYQQTPGQGLQFLFEYFSETQRNKGNFPGRFSGRQFSNSRSEMNVSTLELGDSALYLCASRVSGATTSSEQYFGPGTRLTVT.

The chain employs TRBV2 and TRBJ1-2; D ambiguous. The CDR3 is 12 residues long. Deletions cut 6 bases from V and 7 bases from J, with 12 bases between. CDR1 SNHLY and CDR2 FYNNEI come from the germline V gene. The CDR3 DNA reads as TGTGCCAGCAGAGTTCAGAGTGGTGGCTACACCTTC. It codes for CASRVQSGGYTF.

This clone appeared a few times. The chain has TRBV29-1 and TRBJ2-7; D ambiguous. The CDR3 is 12 amino acids. Germline V gene data show CDR1 as SQVTM and CDR2 as ANQGSEA. V shed 4 bases and J shed 2 bases, with 9 bases lying between them. The CDR3 DNA reads as TGCAGCGTTGGGGCAACAGCCTACGAGCAGTACTTC. It codes for CSVGATAYEQYF.

This clone occurred a few times. The chain employs TRBV10-1 and TRBJ2-1; weak D call: TRBD1 (7 bases). Germline lookup yields CDR1 WNHNN and CDR2 SYGVQD (reference sequence). This CDR3 has 14 amino acids. Deletions cut 1 base from V and 7 bases from J, with 11 bases between. The CDR3 loop is CASSELTGTNEQFF. DNA for the CDR3: TGCGCCAGCAGTGAGTTGACAGGGACTAATGAGCAGTTCTTC.

Only a few counts were recorded for this clone. V gene TRBV7-8 combines with J gene TRBJ2-7, with D perhaps TRBD1 or TRBD2 (5 bases each). The CDR3 length is 12 residues. The germline gives CDR1 SGHVS, CDR2 FQNEAQ. Trimming removed 5 bases at V and 10 bases at J, with 15 bases between. CDR3 region: CASSPPGQGQYF. Written as DNA, the CDR3 is TGTGCCAGCAGCCCCCCGGGGCAGGGTCAGTACTTC.

The chain links TRBV5-1 to TRBJ1-2; D might be TRBD1 (5 bases). The germline CDR1 and CDR2 sequences are SGHRS and YFSETQ. The CDR3 contains 15 residues. V was shortened by 5 bases and J by 3 bases, with 17 bases between the two germline ends. The CDR3 DNA reads as TGCGCCAGCAGATCCCGACAGACGCAGGACTATGGCTACACCTTC. It encodes CASRSRQTQDYGYTF.

The rearrangement joins TRBV2 to TRBJ2-5; no firm D call. The CDR3 covers 12 residues. Trimming removed 10 bases from V and 4 bases from J, with 13 bases in between. CDR1 and CDR2 from the germline V gene are SNHLY and FYNNEI. The DNA of the CDR3 is TGTGCCACCAGCCCGGGCAGAGAGACCCAGTACTTC. Protein product: CATSPGRETQYF.

This clone has a handful of counts. The chain is built from TRBV27 and TRBJ1-2, with unresolved D. This CDR3 contains 17 residues. V shed 2 bases and J shed 0 bases, with 16 bases lying between them. The germline CDR1 and CDR2 sequences are MNHEY and SMNVEV (reference sequence). As DNA, the CDR3 is TGTGCCAGCAGTTTAGCAAGGAGGGATGGCGCTAACTATGGCTACACCTTC. Its translation: CASSLARRDGANYGYTF.

The rearrangement joins TRBV18 to TRBJ2-3, with 7 bases lining up with TRBD1. The V gene's germline CDR1 is KGHSH and CDR2 LQKENI. With 3 bases clipped from V and 6 bases from J, the junction kept 12 bases outside the gene matches. This CDR3 contains 16 residues. The CDR3: CASSPQGVESSDTQYF. CDR3 nucleotide sequence: TGTGCCAGCTCACCGCAGGGGGTGGAGAGTTCGGATACGCAGTATTTT.

This clone was counted a few times. The chain combines TRBV28 with TRBJ1-6, with unresolved D. Between the trimmed V and J ends, which lost 6 bases and 6 bases, there was a span of 15 bases. CDR3 size: 15 residues. In germline, CDR1 is MDHEN, CDR2 SYDVKM. CDR3 sequence reads: CASRGHQTGNSPLHF. CDR3 nucleotides: TGTGCCAGCAGGGGTCACCAGACCGGTAATTCACCCCTCCACTTT.

This clone was detected a few times. The rearrangement links TRBV30 to TRBJ1-6; maybe TRBD1 (6 bases). In germline, CDR1 is GTSNPN, CDR2 SVGIG (reference sequence). Trimming removed 5 bases from V and 10 bases from J, with 15 bases in between. The CDR3 has 13 residues. The CDR3 is CAWQGPFGSPLHF. The CDR3 nucleotides read TGTGCCTGGCAGGGGCCCTTCGGGTCACCCCTCCACTTT.

This clone has just one count. This chain links TRBV7-3 with TRBJ2-1; D may match TRBD1 or TRBD2 (5 bases each). CDR3 length: 14 amino acids. From germline, CDR1 is SGHTA and CDR2 FQGTGA. V dropped 5 bases and J dropped 4 bases, with 12 bases sitting between them. CDR3 sequence reads: CASSQGREYNEQFF. The CDR3 bases are TGTGCCAGCAGCCAGGGACGGGAATACAATGAGCAGTTCTTC.

For this clone: Other DNA sequences in the same sample also yield this CDR3. In DNA form, the CDR3 reads TGTGCCACCAGCAGAGTGGGCTTTGAAGCTTTCTTT. This translates into CATSRVGFEAFF. The rearrangement joins TRBV15 to TRBJ1-1; no firm D call. Between the trimmed V and J ends, which lost 1 base and 7 bases, there was a span of 7 bases. Germline loops: CDR1 LNHNV, CDR2 YYDKDF (reference sequence). The CDR3 runs 12 residues. The full variable domain, completed using reference TRBV15 and TRBJ1-1, is DAMVIQNPRYQVTQFGKPVTLSCSQTLNHNVMYWYQQKSSQAPKLLFHYYDKDFNNEADTPDNFQSRRPNTSFCFLDIRSPGLGDTAMYLCATSRVGFEAFFGQGTRLTVV.